The 28 T cell receptor beta chains reported below all come from one sample, sequenced in a study of T cells in tuberculosis. Sample time point: new active TB diagnosis, blood taken before or within 7 days of starting treatment. Some clones are missing from TCRdb's copy, which holds only in-frame ones; the method was immunoSEQ multiplex PCR. The table has 30,000 to 40,000 clones, less than 95% seen once. The specimen comprised PBMCs, sampled at tuberculosis diagnosis. Receptor source: an adult with tuberculosis.

The rearrangement links TRBV20-1 to TRBJ2-7, with a tentative D call TRBD2 (5 bases). The CDR3 loop spans 11 amino acids. Germline V lookup: CDR1 DFQATT, CDR2 SNEGSKA (reference sequence). Trimming shortened V by 6 bases and J by 5 bases, and 11 bases separated the two germline ends. Here the CDR3 reads CSATQLDEQYF. Here the CDR3 DNA reads TGCAGTGCCACTCAACTAGACGAGCAGTACTTC.

The V call is TRBV6-4, the J call TRBJ2-3; 11 nucleotides line up with TRBD2. The V segment lost 0 bases and the J segment 4 bases; nucleotides outside the gene matches: 0. The CDR3 length is 15 residues. Germline V gene lookup returns CDR1 MRHNA and CDR2 SNTAGT. The CDR3 sequence is CASSDSSGGADTQYF. In DNA, the CDR3 is TGTGCCAGCAGTGACTCTAGCGGGGGGGCAGATACGCAGTATTTT.

The gene calls are TRBV2 and TRBJ2-1; 10 nucleotides match TRBD1. The germline gives CDR1 SNHLY, CDR2 FYNNEI. The CDR3 length is 15 residues. Germline trimming cut 6 bases from V and 6 bases from J; bases unmatched to any gene: 8. The CDR3: CASRRGTGALNEQFF. In DNA form, the CDR3 reads TGTGCCAGCAGGAGGGGGACAGGGGCCCTCAATGAGCAGTTCTTC.

DNA of the CDR3: TGCAGCGTCGAGGGACAGGGAATGCCCGGGGAGCTGTTTTTT. Its protein product is CSVEGQGMPGELFF. The chain recombines TRBV29-1 with TRBJ2-2; 9 bases are shared with TRBD1. The CDR3 spans 14 residues. The germline CDR1 and CDR2 sequences are SQVTM and ANQGSEA. V lost 6 bases, J lost 6 bases, and 8 bases stayed unmatched.

This clone was detected once. The V call is TRBV11-2, the J call TRBJ2-7; maybe TRBD2 (5 bases). This CDR3 has 18 amino acids. The germline V gene has CDR1 SGHAT and CDR2 FQNNGV. The V and J ends lost 4 bases and 3 bases respectively, with 25 bases between them. This chain's CDR3 is CASSSLARSRGRGYEQYF. CDR3 sequence (DNA): TGTGCCAGCAGCTCCCTGGCCAGGAGTCGAGGACGGGGCTACGAGCAGTACTTC.

This clone came up once. The chain employs TRBV11-3 and TRBJ2-7; TRBD1 matches at 7 bases. Per the germline V gene, CDR1 is SGHNT and CDR2 is YENEEA. The V and J ends lost 6 bases and 3 bases, in that order; junction bases with no gene match: 5. The CDR3 extends over 13 amino acids. In DNA, the CDR3 is TGTGCCAGCAGTAAGGGGGCAGACTACGAGCAGTACTTC. This encodes CASSKGADYEQYF. Filled out from reference TRBV11-3 and TRBJ2-7, the complete variable domain reads EAGVVQSPRYKIIEKKQPVAFWCNPISGHNTLYWYLQNLGQGPELLIRYENEEAVDDSQLPKDRFSAERLKGVDSTLKIQPAELGDSAVYLCASSKGADYEQYFGPGTRLTVT.

V and J are TRBV13 and TRBJ2-3, with no clear D. The germline CDR1 and CDR2 sequences are PRHDT and FYEKMQ (reference sequence). Trimming stripped 5 bases from V and 2 bases from J, with 14 bases between. CDR3 length equals 15 residues. The DNA for the CDR3 is TGTGCCAGCAGCCGGCCCTCGGAGCACACAGATACGCAGTATTTT. It translates to CASSRPSEHTDTQYF.

V gene TRBV27 combines with J gene TRBJ1-6; tentative D call: TRBD1 (5 bases). The CDR3 runs 15 residues. V lost 5 bases to trimming and J lost 4 bases, with 12 bases between them. In germline, CDR1 is MNHEY, CDR2 SMNVEV (reference sequence). CDR3 DNA: TGTGCCAGCAGTCGGGCGGCAGGGTATAATTCACCCCTCCACTTT. This sequence encodes CASSRAAGYNSPLHF.

The J gene is TRBJ1-3, the V gene TRBV5-1, with 8 bases that match TRBD1. Germline CDR1 and CDR2: SGHRS and YFSETQ. The CDR3 extends over 16 amino acids. The trim removed 2 bases at V and 0 bases at J, leaving 4 bases unmatched. This CDR3 is CASSLQGGSSGNTIYF. CDR3 sequence (DNA): TGCGCCAGCAGCTTACAGGGGGGAAGCTCTGGAAACACCATATATTTT.

The DNA for the CDR3 is TGCGCCAGCAGTGACTCGGGTAGAGTAGATATGGAGACCCAGTACTTC. This translates into CASSDSGRVDMETQYF. The chain is built from TRBV10-2 and TRBJ2-5, with D uncertain. The CDR3 is 16 amino acids. V was shortened by 3 bases and J by 5 bases, with 19 bases between the two germline ends. Germline-derived CDR1 and CDR2 are WSHSY and SAAADI.

The chain has TRBV6-5 and TRBJ1-4; D uncertain. CDR1 and CDR2 from the germline V gene are MNHEY and SVGAGI. There are 14 residues in the CDR3. Trimming cost V 6 bases and J 0 bases, with 8 bases left between them. CDR3 nucleotide sequence: TGTGCCAGCAGCTCACACACAACTAATGAAAAACTGTTTTTT. Its protein product is CASSSHTTNEKLFF.

The rearrangement joins TRBV7-9 to TRBJ2-3; TRBD2 is a possible D gene (5 bases). V dropped 1 base and J dropped 3 bases, with 11 bases sitting between them. CDR1 and CDR2 from the germline V gene are SEHNR and FQNEAQ (reference sequence). The CDR3 is 15 amino acids. CDR3 bases: TGTGCCAGCAGCTTAGTAGGGAGCTGGACAGATACGCAGTATTTT. Protein sequence: CASSLVGSWTDTQYF.

The V and J genes are TRBV2 and TRBJ1-1; maybe TRBD1 (5 bases). Trimming removed 5 bases from V and 7 bases from J, with 20 bases in between. CDR1 is SNHLY, CDR2 FYNNEI, per germline. CDR3 length: 15 amino acids. The DNA for the CDR3 is TGTGCCAGCAGTTGGGCGGGGCAGGTGGGAGGTGAAGCTTTCTTT. Amino acid sequence: CASSWAGQVGGEAFF.

This clone was observed once. This chain links TRBV28 with TRBJ1-1; 8 nucleotides match TRBD1. Germline V gene data show CDR1 as MDHEN and CDR2 as SYDVKM. V gave up 4 bases and J gave up 10 bases; unmatched junction bases: 14. The CDR3 spans 15 residues. DNA for the CDR3: TGTGCCAGCAGTTCCAGGACAGGGATCGTAGTCGGAGCTTTCTTT. This sequence encodes CASSSRTGIVVGAFF.

The CDR3 DNA reads as TGTGCCAGCTCACCAATCGGCAGTACAGAGGGCGAGCAGTACTTC. This sequence encodes CASSPIGSTEGEQYF. This sequence joins TRBV18 and TRBJ2-7; weak D call: TRBD2 (5 bases). V lost 2 bases, J lost 6 bases, and 17 bases lay in between. The CDR3 is 15 amino acids. Looked up from germline, CDR1 is KGHSH and CDR2 is LQKENI.

The chain combines TRBV5-1 with TRBJ2-1, with a possible D match to TRBD2 (6 bases). Germline CDR1 SGHRS, CDR2 YFSETQ. Trimming cost V 3 bases and J 6 bases, with 16 bases left between them. This CDR3 is 15 amino acids long. CDR3 amino acids: CASSSRGGVGNEQFF. CDR3 coding DNA: TGCGCCAGCAGCTCCCGGGGCGGGGTAGGCAATGAGCAGTTCTTC.

V and J are TRBV4-1 and TRBJ2-1; D is possibly TRBD1 (6 bases). CDR1 and CDR2 from the germline V gene are MGHRA and YSYEKL. Trimming cost V 2 bases and J 3 bases, with 14 bases left between them. CDR3 length: 16 residues. Here the CDR3 reads CASSQNDRRYYNEQFF. For the CDR3, the DNA is TGCGCCAGCAGCCAAAACGACAGGAGATACTACAATGAGCAGTTCTTC.

This clone was detected a few times. The CDR3 nucleotides read TGTGCCAGCAGTGTTCCCCCCACAGTCACTAACTATGGCTACACCTTC. Translating gives CASSVPPTVTNYGYTF. The chain is built from TRBV2 and TRBJ1-2; D not resolved. The ends were cut back, 4 bases at V and 0 bases at J, with 15 bases in the middle. Germline loops: CDR1 SNHLY, CDR2 FYNNEI. The CDR3 contains 16 residues.

This rearrangement joins TRBV18 to TRBJ2-7; TRBD1 aligns across 8 bases. The CDR3 covers 14 residues. Per the germline V gene, CDR1 is KGHSH and CDR2 is LQKENI. V dropped 3 bases and J dropped 3; count of bases not matched to a gene: 4. The DNA of the CDR3 is TGTGCCAGCTCACCTGACAGGGGTATCTACGAGCAGTACTTC. Encoded protein: CASSPDRGIYEQYF.

This chain uses TRBV6-5 with TRBJ1-1; TRBD1 matches at 7 bases. The CDR3 totals 12 residues. Germline CDR1 reads MNHEY; CDR2 reads SVGAGI. Unmatched junction bases numbered 2, after V lost 10 bases and J lost 0 bases. The CDR3 DNA reads TGTGCCACGACAGGGATGAACACTGAAGCTTTCTTT. It codes for CATTGMNTEAFF.

V and J are TRBV29-1 and TRBJ1-2; no reliable D call. This CDR3 comprises 12 residues. Germline V gene data show CDR1 as SQVTM and CDR2 as ANQGSEA. The V end was cut by 4 bases, the J end by 8 bases, with 14 bases between. Here the CDR3 DNA reads TGCAGCGTTGGAGGGCCGGCGGGAGGCTACACCTTC. This translates into CSVGGPAGGYTF.

V and J are TRBV5-1 and TRBJ2-5, with 7 bases that match TRBD2. CDR1 and CDR2 (germline): SGHRS, YFSETQ. Trimming took 1 base from V and 6 from J; bases not matched to a gene: 9. The CDR3 spans 15 residues. The CDR3 sequence: CASSLLAGTTKTQYF. CDR3 coding DNA: TGCGCCAGCAGCTTGTTGGCGGGGACTACCAAGACCCAGTACTTC.

This sequence joins TRBV2 and TRBJ2-3; 8 positions agree with TRBD2. The junction had 7 bases not matched to a gene; V was cut back by 4 bases and J by 4 bases. Germline CDR1 is SNHLY and CDR2 is FYNNEI. The CDR3 length is 15 residues. CDR3 sequence reads: CASSGVSGAADTQYF. DNA for the CDR3: TGTGCCAGCAGTGGAGTTAGCGGGGCGGCAGATACGCAGTATTTT.

Turning to this clone: At one end the junction does not follow the germline gene, possibly because of a read error. The chain couples TRBV27 to TRBJ1-1; TRBD1 matches at 7 bases. CDR1 is MNHEY and CDR2 is SMNVEV in the germline V gene (reference sequence). The CDR3 is 15 amino acids. The CDR3 sequence is CAGSSTGTVSTEAFF. As DNA, the CDR3 is TGTGCCGGCAGTTCCACCGGGACAGTAAGCACTGAAGCTTTCTTT.

V is TRBV15 and J is TRBJ1-2; the D gene is possibly TRBD1 (5 bases). The CDR3 consists of 12 residues. Trimming stripped 0 bases from V and 13 bases from J, with 12 bases between. The V gene's germline CDR1 is LNHNV and CDR2 YYDKDF (reference sequence). The CDR3 region has the DNA TGTGCCACCAGCAGAGATGTAGGGGCCTGCACCTTC. Translation: CATSRDVGACTF.

The V gene is TRBV7-9, the J gene TRBJ2-7; perhaps TRBD2 as D (5 bases). Between the trimmed V and J ends, which lost 5 bases and 2 bases, there was a span of 13 bases. CDR1 SEHNR and CDR2 FQNEAQ come from the germline V gene (reference sequence). This CDR3 spans 14 amino acids. The CDR3 nucleotides are TGTGCCAGCAGCCCCCCGGAGGATCCCTACGAGCAGTACTTC. Translating gives CASSPPEDPYEQYF. The whole variable domain, remainder taken from reference TRBV7-9 and TRBJ2-7, is DTGVSQNPRHKITKRGQNVTFRCDPISEHNRLYWYRQTLGQGPEFLTYFQNEAQLEKSRLLSDRFSAERPKGSFSTLEIQRTEQGDSAMYLCASSPPEDPYEQYFGPGTRLTVT.

The rearrangement links TRBV10-2 to TRBJ2-5; 10 bases line up with TRBD2. After removal of 5 bases from V and 3 bases from J, the junction contained 12 bases not matched to a gene. Germline values: CDR1 WSHSY, CDR2 SAAADI. The CDR3 extends over 17 amino acids. The CDR3 spells CASSFERGGSYKETQYF. The CDR3 DNA reads TGCGCCAGCAGTTTCGAGCGGGGGGGCAGTTATAAAGAGACCCAGTACTTC.

This clone was counted a single time. The CDR3 nucleotides read TGTGCCAGCAGCCAAGCGGGGGGACTAGCAGGGACCCAGTACTTC. Its translation is CASSQAGGLAGTQYF. The chain links TRBV4-2 to TRBJ2-5, with 9 nucleotides matching TRBD2. V was pared by 1 base and J by 7 bases, with 7 bases of the junction left unmatched. CDR3 length equals 15 residues. Germline loops: CDR1 LGHNA, CDR2 YNFKEQ.